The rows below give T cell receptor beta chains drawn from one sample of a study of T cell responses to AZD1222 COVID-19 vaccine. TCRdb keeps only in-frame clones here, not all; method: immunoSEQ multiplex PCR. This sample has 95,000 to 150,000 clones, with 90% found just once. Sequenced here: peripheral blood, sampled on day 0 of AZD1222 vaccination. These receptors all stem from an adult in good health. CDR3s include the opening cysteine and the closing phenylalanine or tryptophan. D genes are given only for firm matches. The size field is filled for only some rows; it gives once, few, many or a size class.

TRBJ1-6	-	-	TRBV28	CASSLAGENSPLHF	TGTGCCAGCAGTTTAGCGGGAGAGAATTCACCCCTCCACTTT
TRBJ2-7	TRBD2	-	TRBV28	CASRLAGATYEQYF	TGTGCCAGCAGACTAGCGGGCGCAACCTACGAGCAGTACTTC
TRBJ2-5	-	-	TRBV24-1	CATSDLGQETQYF	TGTGCCACCAGTGATTTAGGGCAAGAGACCCAGTACTTC
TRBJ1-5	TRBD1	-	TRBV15	CATSRDRGTESNQPQHF	TGTGCCACCAGCAGAGATCGGGGGACAGAAAGCAATCAGCCCCAGCATTTT
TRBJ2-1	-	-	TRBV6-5	CASRMGPAEGEQFF	TGTGCCAGCAGAATGGGACCCGCCGAGGGTGAGCAGTTCTTC
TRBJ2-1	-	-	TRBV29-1	CSGGPSGEQFF	TGCAGCGGGGGGCCCTCAGGCGAGCAGTTCTTC
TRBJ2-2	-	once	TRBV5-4	CASSPPSLSGELFF	TGTGCCAGCAGCCCCCCTTCGTTGTCCGGGGAGCTGTTTTTT
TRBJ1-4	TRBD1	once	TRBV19	CASSLTGGKLFF	TGTGCCAGTAGCCTGACAGGGGGCAAACTGTTTTTT
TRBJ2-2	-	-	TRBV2	CASSTRAGTGELFF	TGTGCCAGCAGCACCAGGGCGGGCACCGGGGAGCTGTTTTTT
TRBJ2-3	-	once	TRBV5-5	CASSLWGSTDTQYF	TGTGCCAGCAGCTTGTGGGGGAGTACAGATACGCAGTATTTT
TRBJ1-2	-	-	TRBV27	CASSGSILDGYTF	TGTGCCAGCAGTGGTTCCATTCTGGATGGCTACACCTTC
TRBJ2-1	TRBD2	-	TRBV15	CATSSRLAANNEQFF	TGTGCCACCAGCAGTCGACTAGCGGCAAACAATGAGCAGTTCTTC
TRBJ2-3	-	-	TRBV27	CASSSFVGDTQYF	TGTGCCAGCAGTTCCTTCGTCGGGGATACGCAGTATTTT
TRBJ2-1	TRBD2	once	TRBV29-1	CSVAGAGAGEQFF	TGCAGCGTAGCGGGAGCCGGGGCTGGTGAGCAGTTCTTC
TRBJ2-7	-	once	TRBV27	CASSLWQGPYEQYF	TGTGCCAGCAGTTTATGGCAGGGGCCCTACGAGCAGTACTTC
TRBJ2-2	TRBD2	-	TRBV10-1	CASSEGIAGDTGELFF	TGCGCCAGCAGTGAGGGAATAGCGGGAGACACCGGGGAGCTGTTTTTT
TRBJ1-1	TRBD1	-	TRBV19	CASRGQGQADTEAFF	TGTGCCAGTAGGGGACAGGGGCAGGCGGACACTGAAGCTTTCTTT
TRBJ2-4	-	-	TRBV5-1	CASSFEGGNIQYF	TGCGCCAGCAGCTTTGAGGGGGGAAACATTCAGTACTTC
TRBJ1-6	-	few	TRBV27	CASSFALGGNSPLHF	TGTGCCAGCAGTTTCGCCCTCGGGGGGAATTCACCCCTCCACTTT
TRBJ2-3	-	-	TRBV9	CASSVGGRDSDTQYF	TGTGCCAGCAGCGTAGGGGGACGGGACTCCGATACGCAGTATTTT
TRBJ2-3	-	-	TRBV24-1	CATSVGPSTDTQYF	TGTGCCACCAGTGTCGGACCTAGCACAGATACGCAGTATTTT
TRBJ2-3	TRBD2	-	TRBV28	CASSLGLAGRTDTQYF	TGTGCCAGCAGTTTAGGACTAGCGGGACGCACAGATACGCAGTATTTT
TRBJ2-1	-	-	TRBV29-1	CSVYVNRGSSYNEQFF	TGCAGCGTGTATGTTAATCGGGGGAGCTCCTACAATGAGCAGTTCTTC
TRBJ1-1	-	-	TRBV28	CASSRSGYRAFF	TGTGCCAGCAGTCGTTCAGGGTACAGAGCTTTCTTT
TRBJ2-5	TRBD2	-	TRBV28	CASSLFPHAGVETQYF	TGTGCCAGCAGTTTATTTCCCCACGCGGGGGTGGAGACCCAGTACTTC
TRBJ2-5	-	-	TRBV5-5	CASSPLRQETQYF	TGTGCCAGCAGCCCTCTCCGCCAAGAGACCCAGTACTTC
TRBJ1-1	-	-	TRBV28	CASLKGGMGFVEAFF	TGTGCCAGCCTAAAGGGGGGGATGGGGTTTGTTGAAGCTTTCTTT
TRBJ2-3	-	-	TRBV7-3	CASSLRLRTSAHTQYF	TGTGCCAGCAGCTTAAGGCTTAGGACTTCCGCTCATACGCAGTATTTT
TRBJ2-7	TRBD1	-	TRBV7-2	CASSTWTGKNEQYF	TGTGCCAGCAGCACCTGGACAGGGAAGAACGAGCAGTACTTC
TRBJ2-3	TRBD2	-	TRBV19	CASSTRLAGGADTQYF	TGTGCCAGTAGTACCCGACTAGCGGGAGGTGCAGATACGCAGTATTTT
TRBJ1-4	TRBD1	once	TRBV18	CASSQTGTNEKLFF	TGTGCCAGCTCACAGACAGGGACTAATGAAAAACTGTTTTTT
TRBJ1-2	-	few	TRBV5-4	CASSLWHSIGTVEYGYTF	TGTGCCAGCAGCTTGTGGCACAGCATAGGGACGGTTGAGTATGGCTACACCTTC
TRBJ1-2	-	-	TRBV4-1	CASSSIETAYGYTF	TGCGCCAGCAGCTCCATAGAAACCGCCTATGGCTACACCTTC
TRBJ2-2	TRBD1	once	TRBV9	CASSVSDRGYAGELFF	TGTGCCAGCAGCGTATCGGACAGGGGGTACGCCGGGGAGCTGTTTTTT
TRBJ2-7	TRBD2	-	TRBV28	CASGTSGSSYEQYF	TGTGCCAGCGGGACTAGCGGGAGCTCCTACGAGCAGTACTTC
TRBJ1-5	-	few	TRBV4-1	CASSQVWQDLNQPQHF	TGCGCCAGCAGCCAAGTGTGGCAGGACCTCAATCAGCCCCAGCATTTT
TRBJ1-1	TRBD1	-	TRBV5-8	CASSLRGTGAFF	TGTGCCAGCAGCTTGAGGGGGACAGGGGCTTTCTTT
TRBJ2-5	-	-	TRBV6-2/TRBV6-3	CASSQKETQYF	TGTGCCAGCAGCCAGAAAGAGACCCAGTACTTC
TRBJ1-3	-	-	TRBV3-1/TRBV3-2	CASSSLGGNTIYF	TGTGCCAGCAGCTCCCTGGGGGGAAACACCATATATTTT
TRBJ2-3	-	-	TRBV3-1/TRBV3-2	CASKAAVTDTQYF	TGTGCCAGCAAGGCAGCGGTCACAGATACGCAGTATTTT
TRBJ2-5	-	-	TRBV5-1	CASSIRTGGIQETQYF	TGCGCCAGCAGCATCCGGACTGGGGGTATTCAAGAGACCCAGTACTTC
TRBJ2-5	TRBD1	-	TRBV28	CASSSRDRGSQETQYF	TGTGCCAGCAGTTCTCGGGACAGGGGGTCCCAAGAGACCCAGTACTTC
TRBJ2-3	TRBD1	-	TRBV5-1	CASSSQGARTDTQYF	TGCGCCAGCAGCTCCCAGGGGGCCCGCACAGATACGCAGTATTTT
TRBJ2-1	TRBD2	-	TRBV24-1	CATSDWTSGSSYNEQFF	TGTGCCACCAGTGATTGGACTAGCGGGTCCTCCTACAATGAGCAGTTCTTC
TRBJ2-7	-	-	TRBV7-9	CASSLAGMGEQYF	TGTGCCAGCAGCTTAGCGGGCATGGGCGAGCAGTACTTC
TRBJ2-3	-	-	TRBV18	CASSPRSGPTDTQYF	TGTGCCAGCTCACCACGGTCGGGGCCCACAGATACGCAGTATTTT
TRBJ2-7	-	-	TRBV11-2	CASSSPVYEQYF	TGTGCCAGCAGCTCACCGGTCTACGAGCAGTACTTC
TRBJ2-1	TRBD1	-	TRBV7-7	CASSLGTYGQGDEQFF	TGTGCTAGCAGCTTAGGGACCTATGGACAGGGCGATGAGCAGTTCTTC
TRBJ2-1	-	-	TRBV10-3	CAISESDGGSYNEQFF	TGTGCCATCAGTGAGTCCGACGGAGGATCCTACAATGAGCAGTTCTTC
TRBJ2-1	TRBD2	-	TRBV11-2	CASSPTSGVSSYNEQFF	TGTGCCAGCAGCCCGACTAGCGGGGTAAGCTCCTACAATGAGCAGTTCTTC
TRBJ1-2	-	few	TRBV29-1	CSVVEGGGYTF	TGCAGCGTTGTTGAAGGGGGTGGCTACACCTTC